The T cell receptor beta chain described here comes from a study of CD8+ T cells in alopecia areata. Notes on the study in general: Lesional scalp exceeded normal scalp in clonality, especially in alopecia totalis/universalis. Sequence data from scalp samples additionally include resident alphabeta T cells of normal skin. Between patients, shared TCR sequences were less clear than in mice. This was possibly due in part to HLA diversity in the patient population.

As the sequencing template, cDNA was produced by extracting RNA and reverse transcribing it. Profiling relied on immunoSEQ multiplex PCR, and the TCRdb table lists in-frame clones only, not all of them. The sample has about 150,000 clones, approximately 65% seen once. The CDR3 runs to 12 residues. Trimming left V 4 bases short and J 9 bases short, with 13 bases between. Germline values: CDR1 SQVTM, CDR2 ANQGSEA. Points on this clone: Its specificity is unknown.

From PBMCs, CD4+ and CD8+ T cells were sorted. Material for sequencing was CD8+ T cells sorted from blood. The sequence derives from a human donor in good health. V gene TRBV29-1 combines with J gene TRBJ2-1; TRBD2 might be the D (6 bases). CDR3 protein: CSVGDLAVEQFF. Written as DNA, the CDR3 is TGCAGCGTTGGGGACTTGGCCGTTGAGCAGTTCTTC.